Listed below are T cell receptor beta chains from one sample, sequenced in a study of CD8 T cells in ankylosing spondylitis. MiXCR, run by TCRdb on the 5' RACE reads, gives a single entry per CDR3 protein. The data show about 160,000 distinct CDR3 sequences, around 17% seen once. Sequenced material: blood, either unsorted or a sorted T cell fraction (not recorded which). These receptors were taken from a male donor with ankylosing spondylitis or in good health (not recorded which). CDR3s include the opening cysteine and the closing phenylalanine or tryptophan. The order of the fields is clone size, J gene, D gene, V gene, CDR3 protein, CDR3 DNA. The D gene is left open where the match is weak. Clone sizes are given selectively: once, few, many, or a class where the clone is expanded.

NA TRBJ1-1 NA TRBV29-1 CSVEKGSGTEAFF TGCAGCGTTGAGAAGGGTAGTGGAACTGAAGCTTTCTTT
few TRBJ2-4 NA TRBV11-2 CASSSTGIQYF TGTGCCAGCAGCTCAACTGGGATTCAGTACTTC
many TRBJ2-1 NA TRBV5-1 CASSSQGYNEQFF TGCGCCAGCAGCTCACAAGGATACAATGAGCAGTTCTTC
NA TRBJ2-3 TRBD1 TRBV5-1 CASNFTGGRTDTQYF TGCGCCAGCAACTTTACAGGGGGGAGGACAGATACGCAGTATTTT
NA TRBJ1-4 NA TRBV29-1 CSVGPGDSTNEKLFF TGCAGCGTTGGACCGGGGGACTCAACTAATGAAAAACTGTTTTTT
NA TRBJ1-1 NA TRBV6-4 CASSDLARKDRRTEAFF TGTGCCAGCAGTGACCTCGCTCGTAAGGATCGGCGGACTGAAGCTTTCTTT
once TRBJ1-2 TRBD1 TRBV5-6 CASSPGTGKRDFYGYTF TGTGCCAGCAGCCCCGGGACAGGGAAAAGAGACTTCTATGGCTACACCTTC
NA TRBJ2-5 TRBD2 TRBV7-7 CASSFSGSGRARETQYF TGTGCCAGCAGCTTCTCAGGGAGCGGGAGGGCCAGAGAGACCCAGTACTTC
many TRBJ2-2 NA TRBV20-1 CSARGPPRSGELFF TGCAGTGCTAGAGGGCCTCCCAGGTCCGGGGAGCTGTTTTTT
NA TRBJ1-5 NA TRBV19 CASSLGRAREPQHF TGTGCCAGTAGTCTCGGACGGGCCCGGGAGCCCCAGCATTTT
many TRBJ2-1 TRBD2 TRBV20-1 CSAQGLAEGSYNEQFF TGCAGTGCTCAGGGACTAGCGGAGGGCTCCTACAATGAGCAGTTCTTC
NA TRBJ2-7 NA TRBV5-5 CASRLGTAYEQYF TGTGCCAGCCGACTAGGGACAGCCTACGAGCAGTACTTC
few TRBJ1-1 NA TRBV3-1 CASSPQGSTEAFF TGTGCCAGCAGCCCCCAGGGGTCCACTGAAGCTTTCTTT
many TRBJ1-1 NA TRBV15 CATSPGHLNTEAFF TGTGCCACCAGCCCCGGACACTTGAACACTGAAGCTTTCTTT
many TRBJ2-7 NA TRBV29-1 CSVYWGYEQYF TGCAGCGTTTATTGGGGGTACGAGCAGTACTTC
NA TRBJ2-7 NA TRBV5-1 CASSVDLATSSYEQYF TGCGCCAGCAGCGTGGATCTAGCGACCAGCTCCTACGAGCAGTACTTC
many TRBJ2-4 NA TRBV29-1 CSVEPSSPRNIQYF TGCAGCGTTGAACCCAGCTCGCCCAGGAACATTCAGTACTTC
many TRBJ1-6 NA TRBV5-1 CASSLGGRGDSPLHF TGCGCCAGCAGCTTGGGAGGGCGGGGTGATTCACCCCTCCACTTT
few TRBJ1-3 TRBD1 TRBV20-1 CSAGTDGNTIYF TGCAGTGCCGGGACAGATGGAAACACCATATATTTT
NA TRBJ2-1 TRBD1 TRBV12-3/TRBV12-4 CASSLRGQGRTEQFF TGTGCCAGCAGTTTAAGGGGACAGGGGAGAACTGAGCAGTTCTTC
NA TRBJ2-7 TRBD2 TRBV28 CASSLRAGAHEQYF TGTGCCAGCAGTTTAAGGGCGGGAGCTCACGAGCAGTACTTC
many TRBJ2-7 NA TRBV12-3/TRBV12-4 CASSLAAETYEQYF TGTGCCAGCAGTTTAGCGGCTGAAACCTACGAGCAGTACTTC
many TRBJ2-7 NA TRBV5-1 CASSSGGGPYEQYF TGCGCCAGCAGCTCGGGTGGAGGGCCCTACGAGCAGTACTTC
many TRBJ2-5 NA TRBV18 CASSPGVIQETQYF TGTGCCAGCTCACCAGGGGTTATCCAAGAGACCCAGTACTTC
NA TRBJ2-7 TRBD2 TRBV29-1 CSVLAGTYEQYF TGCAGCGTTCTAGCGGGAACCTACGAGCAGTACTTC
few TRBJ1-1 NA TRBV20-1 CSARGKLGKGALTRNTEAFF TGCAGTGCTAGAGGGAAGCTAGGGAAAGGGGCCCTAACTAGGAACACTGAAGCTTTCTTT
few TRBJ2-2 NA TRBV7-9 CASSLGATNTGELFF TGTGCCAGCAGCTTAGGGGCTACCAACACCGGGGAGCTGTTTTTT
many TRBJ2-7 TRBD1 TRBV25-1 CASKETGAYEQYF TGTGCCAGCAAAGAGACAGGGGCCTACGAGCAGTACTTC
many TRBJ2-1 TRBD2 TRBV12-3/TRBV12-4 CASSPLAAQGNEQFF TGTGCCAGCAGTCCACTAGCGGCCCAAGGCAATGAGCAGTTCTTC
NA TRBJ2-3 NA TRBV7-9 CASSLSPDTQYF TGTGCCAGCAGCTTATCACCCGATACGCAGTATTTT
many TRBJ1-4 TRBD1 TRBV20-1 CSAMTGGPDEKLFF TGCAGTGCTATGACAGGGGGCCCAGATGAAAAACTGTTTTTT
NA TRBJ2-1 TRBD2 TRBV10-2 CASSESGREAYTEQFF TGCGCCAGCAGTGAGTCTGGGCGGGAGGCTTACACTGAGCAGTTCTTC
NA TRBJ2-7 TRBD1 TRBV12-3/TRBV12-4 CASSLVRGREQYF TGTGCCAGCAGTTTAGTCAGGGGGCGCGAGCAGTACTTC
NA TRBJ1-3 NA TRBV5-1 CASSFEGGLAGNTIYF TGCGCCAGCAGCTTCGAGGGGGGTCTGGCTGGAAACACCATATATTTT
NA TRBJ1-1 TRBD1 TRBV5-1 CASSIQGDTEAFF TGCGCCAGCAGCATACAGGGGGATACTGAAGCTTTCTTT
many TRBJ2-5 TRBD2 TRBV15 CATSRDRGGRAGETQYF TGTGCCACCAGCAGAGATCGTGGCGGGAGGGCCGGAGAGACCCAGTACTTC
few TRBJ1-5 TRBD1 TRBV29-1 CSAMTGSGSNQPQHF TGCAGCGCGATGACAGGGTCGGGCAGCAATCAGCCCCAGCATTTT
NA TRBJ1-4 NA TRBV12-3/TRBV12-4 CASSLLSRIHEKLFF TGTGCCAGCAGTTTATTGTCCAGAATCCACGAAAAACTGTTTTTT
NA TRBJ1-1 NA TRBV6-5 CASSYGGAEAFF TGTGCCAGCAGTTACGGGGGGGCTGAAGCTTTCTTT
many TRBJ2-1 NA TRBV9 CASSVFLAPYNEQFF TGTGCCAGCAGCGTATTCCTAGCGCCTTACAATGAGCAGTTCTTC
few TRBJ2-1 NA TRBV11-2 CASSLNVPSKGYNEQFF TGTGCCAGCAGCTTAAATGTCCCCTCTAAAGGCTACAATGAGCAGTTCTTC